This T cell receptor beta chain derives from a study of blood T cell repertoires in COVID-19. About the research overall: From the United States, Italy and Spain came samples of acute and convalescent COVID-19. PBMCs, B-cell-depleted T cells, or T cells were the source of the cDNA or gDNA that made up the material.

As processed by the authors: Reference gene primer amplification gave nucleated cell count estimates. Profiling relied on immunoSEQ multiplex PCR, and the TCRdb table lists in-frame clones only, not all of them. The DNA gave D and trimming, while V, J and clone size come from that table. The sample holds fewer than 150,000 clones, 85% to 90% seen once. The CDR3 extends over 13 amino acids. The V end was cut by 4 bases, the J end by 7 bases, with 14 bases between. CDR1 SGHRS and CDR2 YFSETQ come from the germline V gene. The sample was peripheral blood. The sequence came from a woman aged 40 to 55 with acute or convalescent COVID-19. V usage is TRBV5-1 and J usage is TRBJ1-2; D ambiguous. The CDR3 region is CASSPRIGGGYTF. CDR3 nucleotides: TGCGCCAGCAGCCCCCGCATTGGCGGTGGCTACACCTTC.